A selection of T cell receptor beta chains follows, all from one sample in a study of blood T cells in healthy people across ages. TCRdb used MiXCR to reprocess the 5' RACE reads, holding one entry per CDR3 protein. The sample shows 1.5 million to 1.9 million distinct CDR3 sequences, approximately 39% of them seen only once. Sequences were obtained from blood. These receptor sequences come from a woman under 30 in good health. Both conserved end residues are part of each CDR3. The D gene is left open where the match is weak. The size field is filled for only some rows; it gives once, few, many or a size class.

few	TRBV7-9	.	TRBJ1-2	CASSPGSGGYTF	TGTGCCAGCAGCCCCGGGTCCGGAGGCTACACCTTC
.	TRBV7-2	.	TRBJ2-2	CASSLELNTGELFF	TGTGCCAGCAGCTTAGAGTTGAACACCGGGGAGCTGTTTTTT
.	TRBV2	.	TRBJ1-6	CASSDRRKGFDSPLHF	TGTGCCAGCAGTGACAGGAGAAAGGGGTTTGATTCACCCCTCCACTTT
few	TRBV9	.	TRBJ1-1	CASSVVGQNTEAFF	TGTGCCAGCAGCGTCGTGGGGCAGAACACTGAAGCTTTCTTT
.	TRBV27	.	TRBJ1-2	CASSWSQAGGYTF	TGTGCCAGCAGTTGGTCTCAGGCCGGTGGCTACACCTTC
many	TRBV28	.	TRBJ2-3	CASTNTDTQYF	TGTGCCAGCACCAACACAGATACGCAGTATTTT
once	TRBV20-1	.	TRBJ1-2	CSTDGTYGYTF	TGCAGTACGGACGGTACCTATGGCTACACCTTC
.	TRBV7-9	.	TRBJ2-1	CASSRAQNEQFF	TGTGCCAGCAGCAGAGCCCAGAATGAGCAGTTCTTC
many	TRBV29-1	.	TRBJ2-1	CSTEQSSYNEQFF	TGCAGCACTGAGCAGAGCTCCTACAATGAGCAGTTCTTC
many	TRBV3-1	TRBD2	TRBJ2-7	CASSQGLAGPTYEQYF	TGTGCCAGCAGCCAAGGGCTAGCGGGACCGACCTACGAGCAGTACTTC
few	TRBV20-1	TRBD2	TRBJ2-3	CSAPASGGVDTQYF	TGCAGTGCTCCCGCTAGCGGGGGGGTAGATACGCAGTATTTT
few	TRBV12-3/TRBV12-4	.	TRBJ1-1	CASSFLQMNTEAFF	TGTGCCAGCAGTTTTTTACAGATGAACACTGAAGCTTTCTTT
few	TRBV29-1	.	TRBJ1-4	CSVAFSSRGNEKLFF	TGCAGCGTTGCGTTCTCTTCCCGGGGGAATGAAAAACTGTTTTTT
.	TRBV28	TRBD2	TRBJ2-3	CASGTSGDTDTQYF	TGTGCCAGCGGAACTAGCGGGGATACAGATACGCAGTATTTT
.	TRBV7-9	.	TRBJ2-6	CASSLGDSNPGANVLTF	TGTGCCAGCAGCTTAGGAGATAGCAACCCTGGGGCCAACGTCCTGACTTTC
.	TRBV20-1	TRBD1	TRBJ1-6	CSALGGSSYNSPLHF	TGCAGTGCCCTAGGGGGCAGCTCCTATAATTCACCCCTCCACTTT
.	TRBV10-3	.	TRBJ1-2	CAISDQGNGDYTF	TGTGCCATCAGTGACCAGGGTAACGGGGACTACACCTTC
.	TRBV12-3/TRBV12-4	TRBD1	TRBJ2-7	CASSLARTGTREQYF	TGTGCCAGCAGTTTAGCACGGACAGGGACGCGCGAGCAGTACTTC
.	TRBV19	TRBD1	TRBJ1-5	CASSPTNQGAAQPQHF	TGTGCCAGTAGTCCCACGAACCAGGGGGCAGCGCAGCCCCAGCATTTT
few	TRBV14	.	TRBJ2-1	CASSLRGPSYNEQFF	TGTGCCAGCAGCCTTAGGGGACCCTCCTACAATGAGCAGTTCTTC
.	TRBV15	.	TRBJ2-3	CATSRFRAATDTQYF	TGTGCCACCAGCCGATTCCGGGCGGCCACAGATACGCAGTATTTT
.	TRBV12-3/TRBV12-4	TRBD2	TRBJ2-3	CASNPGTSGGKRTDTQYF	TGTGCCAGCAACCCCGGGACTAGCGGGGGGAAACGCACAGATACGCAGTATTTT
few	TRBV2	TRBD1	TRBJ1-6	CASSPPGQGASSPLHF	TGTGCCAGCAGTCCCCCGGGACAGGGGGCATCTTCACCCCTCCACTTT
.	TRBV20-1	TRBD1	TRBJ1-2	CSAVPGQMANTF	TGCAGTGCTGTACCGGGACAGATGGCTAACACCTTC
.	TRBV4-3	.	TRBJ2-1	CASSQDRASVYNEQFF	TGCGCCAGCAGCCAAGATCGGGCTAGCGTTTACAATGAGCAGTTCTTC
.	TRBV28	TRBD1	TRBJ2-1	CASSSAGTGYYNEQFF	TGTGCCAGCAGTTCCGCCGGGACAGGGTACTACAATGAGCAGTTCTTC
.	TRBV12-3/TRBV12-4	.	TRBJ2-1	CASSLGSGQHEQFF	TGTGCCAGCAGTTTAGGGTCAGGCCAGCATGAGCAGTTCTTC
.	TRBV6-2/TRBV6-3	.	TRBJ1-5	CASSYSPSRGYQPQHF	TGTGCCAGCAGTTACTCTCCGAGTCGGGGGTATCAGCCCCAGCATTTT
.	TRBV28	TRBD2	TRBJ2-3	CAGIRTSGRSSTDTQYF	TGTGCCGGCATCCGGACTAGCGGGAGGTCTAGCACAGATACGCAGTATTTT
.	TRBV6-6	.	TRBJ2-7	CASTLPEPGQSEQYF	TGTGCCAGCACCTTACCGGAGCCGGGACAAAGCGAGCAGTACTTC
.	TRBV20-1	TRBD2	TRBJ2-1	CSAREVSGLAASSYNEQFF	TGCAGTGCTAGAGAGGTCTCGGGACTAGCGGCAAGCTCCTACAATGAGCAGTTCTTC
.	TRBV10-3	.	TRBJ2-1	CAISIRHTNEQFF	TGTGCCATCAGTATCCGACATACTAATGAGCAGTTCTTC
.	TRBV6-5	.	TRBJ1-2	CASSDVGADGYTF	TGTGCCAGCAGTGACGTGGGGGCGGATGGCTACACCTTC
.	TRBV27	.	TRBJ2-5	CASTERETQYF	TGTGCCAGCACAGAGAGGGAGACCCAGTACTTC
.	TRBV29-1	.	TRBJ2-3	CSDRRRDTQYF	TGCAGCGATCGTCGCAGAGATACGCAGTATTTT
few	TRBV7-2	.	TRBJ2-5	CASSFFGGETQYF	TGTGCCAGCAGCTTTTTCGGGGGAGAGACCCAGTACTTC
few	TRBV25-1	TRBD2	TRBJ2-1	CASSESGGGSYNEQFF	TGTGCCAGCAGTGAGTCGGGGGGAGGGTCTTACAATGAGCAGTTCTTC
.	TRBV4-2	.	TRBJ2-3	CASSPAKNTDTQYF	TGTGCCAGCAGCCCAGCGAAAAACACAGATACGCAGTATTTT
.	TRBV20-1	.	TRBJ2-7	CSARDSKAGYEQYF	TGCAGTGCTAGAGATTCGAAGGCAGGCTACGAGCAATACTTC
.	TRBV20-1	.	TRBJ2-5	CSAYGAFQETQYF	TGCAGCGCCTATGGGGCTTTCCAAGAGACCCAGTACTTC
.	TRBV5-6	.	TRBJ1-1	CASSLMGLVNAEAFF	TGTGCCAGCAGCTTGATGGGACTTGTGAACGCTGAAGCTTTCTTT
.	TRBV7-9	.	TRBJ1-2	CASSLRRDGDGYTF	TGTGCCAGCAGCTTAAGACGGGACGGTGATGGCTACACCTTC
.	TRBV6-2/TRBV6-3	TRBD2	TRBJ2-7	CASSHLTSGVSYEQYF	TGTGCCAGCAGCCACCTGACTAGCGGGGTCTCCTACGAGCAGTACTTC
.	TRBV11-2	.	TRBJ2-1	CASSLALLTYNEQFF	TGTGCCAGCAGCTTAGCCCTCCTCACCTACAATGAGCAGTTCTTC
few	TRBV12-3/TRBV12-4	.	TRBJ2-7	CASSLTASAIRTKQYF	TGTGCCAGCAGTCTTACGGCCAGCGCCATTAGAACCAAGCAGTACTTC
few	TRBV29-1	.	TRBJ1-1	CSVEGQGIEAFF	TGCAGCGTTGAGGGCCAGGGAATTGAAGCTTTCTTT
.	TRBV7-2	.	TRBJ2-1	CASSFGGNYYNEQFF	TGTGCCAGCAGCTTCGGCGGGAATTACTACAATGAGCAGTTCTTC
.	TRBV29-1	.	TRBJ1-1	CSVWVALLVAFF	TGCAGCGTATGGGTGGCGCTCTTGGTGGCTTTCTTT
few	TRBV4-1	TRBD1	TRBJ2-3	CASSPQGGTGGPTDTQYF	TGCGCCAGCAGCCCCCAAGGGGGGACAGGGGGCCCAACAGATACGCAGTATTTT
.	TRBV20-1	.	TRBJ1-2	CSAEVPALNGYTF	TGCAGTGCCGAGGTGCCAGCCCTAAACGGCTACACCTTC
.	TRBV7-3	TRBD2	TRBJ2-1	CASSLGGLVNNEQFF	TGTGCCAGCAGCCTCGGGGGACTAGTTAACAATGAGCAGTTCTTC